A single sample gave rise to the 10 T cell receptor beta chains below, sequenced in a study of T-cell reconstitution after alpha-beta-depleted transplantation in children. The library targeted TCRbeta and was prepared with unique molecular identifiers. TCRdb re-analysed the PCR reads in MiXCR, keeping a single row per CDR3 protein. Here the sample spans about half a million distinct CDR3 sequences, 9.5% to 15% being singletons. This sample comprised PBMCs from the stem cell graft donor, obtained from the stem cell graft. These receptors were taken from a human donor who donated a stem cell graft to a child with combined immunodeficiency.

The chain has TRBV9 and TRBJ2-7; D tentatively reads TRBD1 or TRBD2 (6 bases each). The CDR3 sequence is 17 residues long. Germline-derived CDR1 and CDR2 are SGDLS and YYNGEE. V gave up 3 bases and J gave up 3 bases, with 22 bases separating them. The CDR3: CASSGFGGASDLYEQYF. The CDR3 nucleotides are TGTGCCAGCAGCGGGTTCGGGGGCGCGTCGGATCTCTACGAGCAGTACTTC.

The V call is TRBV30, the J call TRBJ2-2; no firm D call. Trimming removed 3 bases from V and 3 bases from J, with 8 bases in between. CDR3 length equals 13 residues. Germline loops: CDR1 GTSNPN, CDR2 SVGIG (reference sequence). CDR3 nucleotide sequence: TGTGCCTGGAGCCTAAGGGACACCGGGGAGCTGTTTTTT. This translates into CAWSLRDTGELFF.

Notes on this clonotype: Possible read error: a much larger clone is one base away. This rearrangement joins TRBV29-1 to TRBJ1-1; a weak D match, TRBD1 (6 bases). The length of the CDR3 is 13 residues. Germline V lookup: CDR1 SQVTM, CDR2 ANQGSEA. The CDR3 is CTGTRGPATEAFF. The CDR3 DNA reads TGCACCGGAACCAGGGGTCCGGCCACTGAAGCTTTCTTT.

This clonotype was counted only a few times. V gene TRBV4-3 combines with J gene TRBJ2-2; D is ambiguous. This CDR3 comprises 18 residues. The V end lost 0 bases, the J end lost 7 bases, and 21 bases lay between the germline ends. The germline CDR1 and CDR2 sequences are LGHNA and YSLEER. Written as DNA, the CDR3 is TGCGCCAGCAGCCAAGATAAAGGTAGCAGCCTTATGGTCGGGGAGCTGTTTTTT. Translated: CASSQDKGSSLMVGELFF.

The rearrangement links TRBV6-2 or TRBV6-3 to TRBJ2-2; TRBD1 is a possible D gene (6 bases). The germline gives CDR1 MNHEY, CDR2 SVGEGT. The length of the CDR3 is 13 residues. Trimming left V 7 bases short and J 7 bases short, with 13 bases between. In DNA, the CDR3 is TGTGCCAGCAATTATTGGGGGCACGGGGAGCTGTTTTTT. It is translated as CASNYWGHGELFF.

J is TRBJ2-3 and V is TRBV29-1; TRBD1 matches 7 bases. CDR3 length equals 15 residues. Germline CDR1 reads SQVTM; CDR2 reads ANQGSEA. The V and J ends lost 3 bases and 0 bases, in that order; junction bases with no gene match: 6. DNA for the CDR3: TGCAGCGTTGACGGGACAGTCGCTAGCACAGATACGCAGTATTTT. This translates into CSVDGTVASTDTQYF.

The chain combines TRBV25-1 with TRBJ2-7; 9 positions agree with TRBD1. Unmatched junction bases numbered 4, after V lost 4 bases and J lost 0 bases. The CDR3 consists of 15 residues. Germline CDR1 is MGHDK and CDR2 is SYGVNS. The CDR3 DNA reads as TGTGCCAGCAGTGGAGACAGGGGGAGCTCCTACGAGCAGTACTTC. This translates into CASSGDRGSSYEQYF.

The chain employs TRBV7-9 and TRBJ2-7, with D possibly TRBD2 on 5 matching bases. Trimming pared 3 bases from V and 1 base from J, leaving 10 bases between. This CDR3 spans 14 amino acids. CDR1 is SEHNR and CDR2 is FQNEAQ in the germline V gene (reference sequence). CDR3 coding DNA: TGTGCCAGCAGCTTCGCGGGCGTGTCCTACGAGCAGTACTTC. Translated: CASSFAGVSYEQYF.

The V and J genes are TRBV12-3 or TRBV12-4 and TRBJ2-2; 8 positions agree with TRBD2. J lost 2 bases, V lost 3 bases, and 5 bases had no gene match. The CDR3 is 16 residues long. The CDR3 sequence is CASSLPGLVNTGELFF. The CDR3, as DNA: TGTGCCAGCAGTTTGCCGGGACTAGTCAACACCGGGGAGCTGTTTTTT.

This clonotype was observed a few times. The CDR3 region is CASRGVAYEQYF. Here the CDR3 DNA reads TGTGCCAGCAGAGGGGTAGCCTACGAGCAGTACTTC. The chain joins TRBV12-3 or TRBV12-4 to TRBJ2-7; tentative D call: TRBD1 (5 bases). The V and J ends lost 6 bases and 2 bases respectively, with 8 bases between them. The CDR3 sequence is 12 residues long.